The source of this T cell receptor (beta chain) is a study of immune evolution from preneoplasia to lung adenocarcinoma. Findings and limits, study-wide: From normal lung to invasive adenocarcinoma, top clone frequencies appeared to decrease.

A word on this clone: Its cognate antigen is unknown.

Data came from immunoSEQ multiplex PCR; TCRdb stores just in-frame clones and leaves some out. The repertoire holds about 5,000 clones, approximately 81% seen once, with about 9.1% in the top ten. The germline CDR1 and CDR2 sequences are SGHTA and FQGNSA. With 3 bases clipped from V and 0 bases from J, the junction kept 5 bases outside the gene matches. The CDR3 is made up of 16 amino acids. The specimen was FFPE normal lung tissue adjacent to the tumor. The chain has TRBV7-2 and TRBJ2-7; 10 nucleotides line up with TRBD2. This TCR derives from a person aged 50-70 years with lung adenocarcinoma. DNA for the CDR3: TGTGCCAGCAGCTTTCTAGCGGGAGAGCACTCCTACGAGCAGTACTTC. Protein sequence: CASSFLAGEHSYEQYF.